Each of the 14 T cell receptor beta chains below was sequenced from the same sample in a study of blood T cells in healthy people across ages. Using a J-beta primer mix together with a sample-barcoded 5' primer, a second PCR was run for about 7 to 12 cycles. MiXCR was run by TCRdb on the 5' RACE reads, yielding one entry per CDR3 protein. The table has 780,000 or so distinct CDR3 sequences, around half seen once. Material for sequencing was blood. The origin of the receptors is an elderly man in good health.

A note on this clonotype: Compared with germline, one end of the junction differs, possibly owing to a read error. The chain links TRBV20-1 to TRBJ2-3; 8 nucleotides line up with TRBD2. The CDR3 extends over 16 amino acids. CDR1 and CDR2 (germline): DFQATT, SNEGSKA (reference sequence). CDR3 residues: CSARASGGGVTDTQYF. The DNA of the CDR3 is TGCAGTGCCAGAGCATCGGGGGGGGGAGTCACAGATACGCAGTATTTT.

The genes are TRBV9 and TRBJ1-2; D not resolved. V shed 3 bases and J shed 2 bases, with 20 bases lying between them. The CDR3 is 17 residues long. CDR1 and CDR2 from the germline V gene are SGDLS and YYNGEE. CDR3 bases: TGTGCCAGCAGCGCCGACTTCCGAAAGCCTTCCAACTATGGCTACACCTTC. Translating it yields CASSADFRKPSNYGYTF.

This sequence joins TRBV6-6 and TRBJ1-5, with 9 bases matching TRBD1. The V gene's germline CDR1 is MNHNY and CDR2 SVGAGI (reference sequence). V was clipped by 7 bases and J by 3 bases; unmatched bases: 7. The CDR3 consists of 15 residues. The chain's CDR3 is CASTGTGQNNQPQHF. DNA for the CDR3: TGTGCCAGCACCGGGACAGGGCAAAACAATCAGCCCCAGCATTTT.

There are a few counts of this clonotype. The V call is TRBV29-1, the J call TRBJ2-7, with unresolved D. There are 14 residues in the CDR3. The germline V gene has CDR1 SQVTM and CDR2 ANQGSEA. V was clipped by 4 bases and J by 2 bases, with 15 bases between them. CDR3 nucleotides: TGCAGCGTTGGGATCGGCGGAAACCCCTACGAGCAGTACTTC. Amino acids: CSVGIGGNPYEQYF.

This clonotype was observed a few times. This chain joins TRBV5-1 and TRBJ2-1; TRBD2 aligns across 10 bases. The CDR3 is made up of 14 amino acids. The V and J ends lost 4 bases and 5 bases, in that order; junction bases with no gene match: 3. CDR1 and CDR2 from the germline V gene are SGHRS and YFSETQ. CDR3 coding DNA: TGCGCCAGCAGCCGACTAGCGGGTGACAATGAGCAGTTCTTC. It yields the protein CASSRLAGDNEQFF.

The chain employs TRBV5-1 and TRBJ2-5; unclear D gene. The CDR3 is made up of 15 amino acids. Deletions cut 0 bases from V and 1 base from J, with 10 bases between. Germline CDR1 and CDR2: SGHRS and YFSETQ. The CDR3 DNA reads TGCGCCAGCAGCTTGGGGCGGAGCGCCCAAGAGACCCAGTACTTC. It encodes CASSLGRSAQETQYF.

The chain links TRBV7-9 to TRBJ2-3; 14 bases match TRBD2. V was pared by 5 bases and J by 14 bases, with 18 bases of the junction left unmatched. This CDR3 spans 17 amino acids. The germline CDR1 and CDR2 sequences are SEHNR and FQNEAQ (reference sequence). The CDR3 nucleotides read TGTGCCAGCAGCACGACTAGCGGGAGGGGGGAACACAGAGACGCGTATTTT. This sequence encodes CASSTTSGRGEHRDAYF.

This clonotype has just a few counts. This chain uses TRBV10-3 with TRBJ1-2; D is uncertain. CDR1 and CDR2 (germline): ENHRY, SYGVKD. The V and J ends lost 0 bases and 8 bases respectively, with 16 bases between them. The CDR3 is made up of 15 amino acids. The CDR3 reads CAISESGPSRSGYTF. The CDR3 bases are TGTGCCATCAGTGAGTCCGGACCGTCGAGGAGCGGCTACACCTTC.

V gene TRBV20-1 combines with J gene TRBJ2-1; no clear D. CDR3 length: 16 residues. Trimming removed 0 bases at V and 7 bases at J, with 19 bases between. In germline, CDR1 is DFQATT, CDR2 SNEGSKA (reference sequence). CDR3 bases: TGCAGTGCTAGAGATGGTAGTAGCTGGATACGTAATGAGCAGTTCTTC. Residues: CSARDGSSWIRNEQFF.

This clonotype was recorded a few times. The V call is TRBV10-3, the J call TRBJ2-3; D is perhaps TRBD1 (5 bases). The CDR3 has 16 residues. Per germline, CDR1 ENHRY and CDR2 SYGVKD. Trimming removed 2 bases from V and 3 bases from J, with 15 bases in between. CDR3 sequence reads: CAISEGSRTITDTQYF. CDR3 in DNA: TGTGCCATCAGTGAGGGATCCCGGACAATAACAGATACGCAGTATTTT.

This sequence joins TRBV24-1 and TRBJ2-4, with TRBD2 matching 13 bases. The end of the DNA fits TRBJ2-7 better, so the J call may be wrong. The CDR3 covers 15 residues. Looked up from germline, CDR1 is KGHDR and CDR2 is SFDVKD. The CDR3 reads CATSSGLAGNYEQYF. Here the CDR3 DNA reads TGTGCCACCAGCTCGGGACTAGCGGGAAACTACGAGCAGTACTTC.

This clonotype was seen a handful of times. For the CDR3, the DNA is TGTGCCATCAGTGAGAATGCAGATACGCAGTATTTT. Translation gives CAISENADTQYF. The J gene is TRBJ2-3, the V gene TRBV10-3; D is uncertain. Germline-derived CDR1 and CDR2 are ENHRY and SYGVKD. V was pared by 2 bases and J by 4 bases, with 4 bases between. This CDR3 spans 12 amino acids.

There are a few counts of this clonotype. The CDR3 spells CSARTSSYNSPLHF. CDR3 in DNA: TGCAGTGCCCGAACTAGCTCCTATAATTCACCCCTCCACTTT. This chain links TRBV20-1 with TRBJ1-6; D remains unclear. V was cut by 6 bases and J by 0 bases, with 9 bases left in between. The CDR3 sequence is 14 residues long. Germline CDR1 reads DFQATT; CDR2 reads SNEGSKA (reference sequence).

This clonotype was detected only a few times. The chain carries TRBV7-2 and TRBJ1-6, with unresolved D. Germline-derived CDR1 and CDR2 are SGHTA and FQGNSA. Trimming cost V 0 bases and J 1 base, with 13 bases left between them. There are 18 residues in the CDR3. CDR3 nucleotide sequence: TGTGCCAGCAGCTTAGCTCCAAGTACTCGTTCCTATAATTCACCCCTCCACTTT. It is translated as CASSLAPSTRSYNSPLHF.